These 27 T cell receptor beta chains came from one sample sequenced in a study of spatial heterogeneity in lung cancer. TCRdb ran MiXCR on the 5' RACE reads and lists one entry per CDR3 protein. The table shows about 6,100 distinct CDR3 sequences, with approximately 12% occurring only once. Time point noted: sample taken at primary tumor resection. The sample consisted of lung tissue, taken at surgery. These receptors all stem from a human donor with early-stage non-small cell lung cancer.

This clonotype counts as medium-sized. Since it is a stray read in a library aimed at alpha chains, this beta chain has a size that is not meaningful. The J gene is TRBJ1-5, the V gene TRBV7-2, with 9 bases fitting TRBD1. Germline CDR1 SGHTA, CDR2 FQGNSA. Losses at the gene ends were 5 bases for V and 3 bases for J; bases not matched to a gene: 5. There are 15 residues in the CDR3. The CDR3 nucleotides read TGTGCCAGCAGCCGATGGACAGGGGTCAATCAGCCCCAGCATTTT. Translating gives CASSRWTGVNQPQHF.

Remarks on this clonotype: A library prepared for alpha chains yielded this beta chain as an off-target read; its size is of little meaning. The CDR3 loop is CASSQGQAHAWEFLLADQETQYF. CDR3 coding DNA: TGTGCCAGCAGCCAAGGACAAGCCCATGCGTGGGAATTCCTGCTGGCCGATCAAGAGACCCAGTACTTC. V and J are TRBV14 and TRBJ2-5; no firm D call. Trimming shortened V by 1 base and J by 2 bases, and 35 bases separated the two germline ends. The germline V gene has CDR1 SGHDN and CDR2 FVKESK. The CDR3 is 23 residues long.

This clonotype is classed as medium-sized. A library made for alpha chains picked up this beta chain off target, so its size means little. The chain's CDR3 is CSATGLADNEQFF. CDR3 DNA: TGCAGTGCTACAGGACTAGCGGACAATGAGCAGTTCTTC. The genes are TRBV20-1 and TRBJ2-1; 10 nucleotides agree with TRBD2. The CDR3 contains 13 residues. The germline V gene has CDR1 DFQATT and CDR2 SNEGSKA (reference sequence). Trimming at V came to 4 bases and at J to 5 bases, leaving 2 bases not matched to a gene.

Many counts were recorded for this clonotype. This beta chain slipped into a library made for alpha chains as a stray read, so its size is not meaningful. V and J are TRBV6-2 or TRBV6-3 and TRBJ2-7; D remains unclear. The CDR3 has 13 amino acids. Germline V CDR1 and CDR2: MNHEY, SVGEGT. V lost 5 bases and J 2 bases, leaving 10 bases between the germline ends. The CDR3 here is CASSDGRTYEQYF. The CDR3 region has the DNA TGTGCCAGCAGTGACGGGCGTACCTACGAGCAGTACTTC.

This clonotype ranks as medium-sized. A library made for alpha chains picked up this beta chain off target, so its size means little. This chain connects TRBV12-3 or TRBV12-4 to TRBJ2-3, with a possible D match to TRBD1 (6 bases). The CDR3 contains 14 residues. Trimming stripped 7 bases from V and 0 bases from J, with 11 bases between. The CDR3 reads CASIRGGSTDTQYF. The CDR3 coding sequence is TGTGCCAGCATTAGAGGGGGTAGCACAGATACGCAGTATTTT.

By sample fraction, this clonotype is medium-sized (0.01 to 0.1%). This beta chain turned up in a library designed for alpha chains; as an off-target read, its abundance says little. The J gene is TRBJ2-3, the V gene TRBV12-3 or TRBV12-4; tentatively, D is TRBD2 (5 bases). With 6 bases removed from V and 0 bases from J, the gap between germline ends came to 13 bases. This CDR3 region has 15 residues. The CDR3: CASRKRGASTDTQYF. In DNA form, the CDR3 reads TGTGCCAGCAGAAAACGGGGAGCTAGCACAGATACGCAGTATTTT.

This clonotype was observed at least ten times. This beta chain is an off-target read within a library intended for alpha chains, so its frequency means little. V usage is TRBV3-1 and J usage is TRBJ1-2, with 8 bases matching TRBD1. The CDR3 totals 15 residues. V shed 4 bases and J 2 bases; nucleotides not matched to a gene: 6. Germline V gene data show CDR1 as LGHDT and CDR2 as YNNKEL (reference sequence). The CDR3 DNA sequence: TGTGCCAGCAGCCCTACAGGGGGAAGCAACTATGGCTACACCTTC. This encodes CASSPTGGSNYGYTF.

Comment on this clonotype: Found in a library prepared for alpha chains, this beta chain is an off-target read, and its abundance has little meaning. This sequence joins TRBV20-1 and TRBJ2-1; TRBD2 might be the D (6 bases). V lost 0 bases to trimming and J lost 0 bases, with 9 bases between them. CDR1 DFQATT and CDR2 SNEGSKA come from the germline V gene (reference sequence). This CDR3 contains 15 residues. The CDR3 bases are TGCAGTGCTAGAGATCTCGGGAGCTCCTACAATGAGCAGTTCTTC. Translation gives CSARDLGSSYNEQFF.

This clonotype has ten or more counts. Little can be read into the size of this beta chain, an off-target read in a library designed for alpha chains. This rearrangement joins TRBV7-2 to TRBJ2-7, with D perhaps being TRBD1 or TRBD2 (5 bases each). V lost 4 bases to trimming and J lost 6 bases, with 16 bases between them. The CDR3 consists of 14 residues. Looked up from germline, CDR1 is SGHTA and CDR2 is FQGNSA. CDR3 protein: CASSYRGLGSEQYF. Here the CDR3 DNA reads TGTGCCAGCAGCTACCGGGGCTTGGGATCCGAGCAGTACTTC. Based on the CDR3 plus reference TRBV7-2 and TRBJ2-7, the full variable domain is GAGVSQSPSNKVTEKGKDVELRCDPISGHTALYWYRQSLGQGLEFLIYFQGNSAPDKSGLPSDRFSAERTGGSVSTLTIQRTQQEDSAVYLCASSYRGLGSEQYFGPGTRLTVT.

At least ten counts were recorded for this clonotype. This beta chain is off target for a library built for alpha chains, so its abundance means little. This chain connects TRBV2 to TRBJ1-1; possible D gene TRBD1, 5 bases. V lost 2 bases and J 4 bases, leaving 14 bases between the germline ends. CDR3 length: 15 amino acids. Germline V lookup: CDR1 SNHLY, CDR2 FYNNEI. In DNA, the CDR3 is TGTGCCAGCAGTGAAAGGGCAGGGAGTAGCACTGAAGCTTTCTTT. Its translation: CASSERAGSSTEAFF.

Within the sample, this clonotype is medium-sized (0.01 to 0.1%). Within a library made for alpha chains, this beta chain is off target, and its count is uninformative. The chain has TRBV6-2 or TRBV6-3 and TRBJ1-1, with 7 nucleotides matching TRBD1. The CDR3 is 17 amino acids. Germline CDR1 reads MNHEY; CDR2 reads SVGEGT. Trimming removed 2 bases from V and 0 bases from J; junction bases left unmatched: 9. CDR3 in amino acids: CASSYVKRQGMNTEAFF. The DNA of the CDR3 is TGTGCCAGCAGTTACGTGAAGAGACAGGGCATGAACACTGAAGCTTTCTTT.

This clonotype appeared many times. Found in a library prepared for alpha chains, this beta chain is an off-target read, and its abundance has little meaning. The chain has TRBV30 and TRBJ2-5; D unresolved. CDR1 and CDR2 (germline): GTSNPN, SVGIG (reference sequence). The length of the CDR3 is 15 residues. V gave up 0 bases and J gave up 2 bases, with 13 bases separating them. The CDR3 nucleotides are TGTGCCTGGAGTGTACGGTACGGCAATCAAGAGACCCAGTACTTC. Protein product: CAWSVRYGNQETQYF.

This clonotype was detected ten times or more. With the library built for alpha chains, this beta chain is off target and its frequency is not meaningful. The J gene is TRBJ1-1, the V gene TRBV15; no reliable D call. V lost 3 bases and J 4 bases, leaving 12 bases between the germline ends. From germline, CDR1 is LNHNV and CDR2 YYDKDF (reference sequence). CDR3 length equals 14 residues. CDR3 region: CATSRFGLGTEAFF. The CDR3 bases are TGTGCCACCAGCAGGTTTGGGTTGGGCACTGAAGCTTTCTTT.

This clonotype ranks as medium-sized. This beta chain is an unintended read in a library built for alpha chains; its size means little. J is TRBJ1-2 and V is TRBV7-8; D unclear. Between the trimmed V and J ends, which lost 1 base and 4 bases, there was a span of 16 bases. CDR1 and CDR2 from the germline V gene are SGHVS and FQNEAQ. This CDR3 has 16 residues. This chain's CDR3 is CASSLDSSGSFYGYTF. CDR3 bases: TGTGCCAGCAGCTTAGATTCTAGCGGGTCCTTCTATGGCTACACCTTC.

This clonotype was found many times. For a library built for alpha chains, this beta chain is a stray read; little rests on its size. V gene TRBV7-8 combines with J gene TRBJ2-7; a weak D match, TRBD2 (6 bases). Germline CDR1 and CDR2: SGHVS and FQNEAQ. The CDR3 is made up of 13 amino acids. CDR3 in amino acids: CATSYGSDYEQYF. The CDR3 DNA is TGTGCTACGAGTTACGGGAGCGACTACGAGCAGTACTTC.

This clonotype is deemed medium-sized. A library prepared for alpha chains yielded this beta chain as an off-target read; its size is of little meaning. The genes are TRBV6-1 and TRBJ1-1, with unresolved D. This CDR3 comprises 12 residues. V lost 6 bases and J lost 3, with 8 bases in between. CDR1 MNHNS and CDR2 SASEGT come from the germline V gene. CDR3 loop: CASSAVYTEAFF. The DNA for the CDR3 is TGTGCCAGCAGCGCTGTCTACACTGAAGCTTTCTTT.

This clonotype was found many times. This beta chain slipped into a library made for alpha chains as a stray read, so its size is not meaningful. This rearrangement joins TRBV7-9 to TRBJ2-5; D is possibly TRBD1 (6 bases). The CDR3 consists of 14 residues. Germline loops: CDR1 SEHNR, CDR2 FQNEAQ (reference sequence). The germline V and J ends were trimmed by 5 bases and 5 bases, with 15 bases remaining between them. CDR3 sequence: CASSPTGSVETQYF. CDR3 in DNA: TGTGCCAGCAGCCCGACAGGCTCGGTGGAGACCCAGTACTTC.

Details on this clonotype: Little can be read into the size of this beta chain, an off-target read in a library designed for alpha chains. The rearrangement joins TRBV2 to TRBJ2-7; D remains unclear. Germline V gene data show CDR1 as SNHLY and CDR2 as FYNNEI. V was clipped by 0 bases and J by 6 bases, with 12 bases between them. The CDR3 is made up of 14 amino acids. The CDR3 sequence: CASSEAGLSGEQYF. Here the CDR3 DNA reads TGTGCCAGCAGTGAAGCAGGGCTCTCAGGCGAGCAGTACTTC.

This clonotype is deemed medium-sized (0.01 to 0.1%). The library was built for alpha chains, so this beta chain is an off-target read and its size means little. The CDR3 sequence is CASGRDRSSYEQYF. Here the CDR3 DNA reads TGTGCCAGCGGCAGGGACAGGTCTTCCTACGAGCAGTACTTC. The chain combines TRBV5-5 with TRBJ2-7; TRBD1 agrees at 8 bases. The V segment lost 7 bases and the J segment 1 base; nucleotides outside the gene matches: 7. The CDR3 loop spans 14 amino acids. The germline CDR1 and CDR2 sequences are SGHKS and YYEKEE (reference sequence).

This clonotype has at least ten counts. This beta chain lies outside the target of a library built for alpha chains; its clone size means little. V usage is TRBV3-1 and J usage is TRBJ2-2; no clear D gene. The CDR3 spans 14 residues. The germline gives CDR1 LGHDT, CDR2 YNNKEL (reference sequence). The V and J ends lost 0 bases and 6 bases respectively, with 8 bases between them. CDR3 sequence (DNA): TGTGCCAGCAGCCAAGATGGACCCCCCGGGGAGCTGTTTTTT. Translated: CASSQDGPPGELFF.

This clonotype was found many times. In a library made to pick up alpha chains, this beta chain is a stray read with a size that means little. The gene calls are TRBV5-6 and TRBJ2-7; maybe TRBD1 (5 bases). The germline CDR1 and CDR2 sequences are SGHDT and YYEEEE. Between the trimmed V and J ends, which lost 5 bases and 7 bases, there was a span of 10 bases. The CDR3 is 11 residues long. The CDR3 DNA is TGTGCCAGCAGATCCTCAGGGGAGCAGTACTTC. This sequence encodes CASRSSGEQYF.

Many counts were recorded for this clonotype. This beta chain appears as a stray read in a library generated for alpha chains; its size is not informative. This chain's CDR3 is CASSLCYQGSRQGVGGPYNEQFF. For the CDR3, the DNA is TGTGCCAGCAGCCTATGTTATCAGGGTTCGCGGCAGGGTGTAGGAGGTCCCTACAATGAGCAGTTCTTC. The rearrangement links TRBV3-2 to TRBJ2-1; the table's D call, TRBD2, was not checked against the DNA. TRBV3-2 is noted as a pseudogene. The CDR3 is 23 amino acids.

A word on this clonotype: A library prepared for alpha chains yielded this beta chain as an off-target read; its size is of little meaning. The CDR3 DNA reads as TGTGCCAGCAGCCGACCGGGACAGGCCACAGATACGCAGTATTTT. This codes for CASSRPGQATDTQYF. The chain recombines TRBV3-1 with TRBJ2-3; 8 positions agree with TRBD1. In germline, CDR1 is LGHDT, CDR2 YNNKEL (reference sequence). Trimming removed 4 bases from V and 2 bases from J; junction bases left unmatched: 5. The CDR3 has 15 residues.

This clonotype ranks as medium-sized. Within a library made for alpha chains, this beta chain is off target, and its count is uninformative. Written as DNA, the CDR3 is TGCAGTGCTAAATCGGGACGGATGAACACTGAAGCTTTCTTT. It specifies CSAKSGRMNTEAFF. V and J are TRBV20-1 and TRBJ1-1; a weak D match, TRBD1 (5 bases). Germline values: CDR1 DFQATT, CDR2 SNEGSKA (reference sequence). Trimming removed 4 bases at V and 0 bases at J, with 12 bases between. This CDR3 is 14 amino acids long.

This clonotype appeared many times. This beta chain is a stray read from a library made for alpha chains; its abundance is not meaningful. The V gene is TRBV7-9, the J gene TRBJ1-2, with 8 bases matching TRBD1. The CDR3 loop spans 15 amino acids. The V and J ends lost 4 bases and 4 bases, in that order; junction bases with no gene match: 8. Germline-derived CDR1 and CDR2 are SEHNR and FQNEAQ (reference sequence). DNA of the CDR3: TGTGCCAGCAGCTCATCAACGGACAGGGCCTATGGCTACACCTTC. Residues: CASSSSTDRAYGYTF.

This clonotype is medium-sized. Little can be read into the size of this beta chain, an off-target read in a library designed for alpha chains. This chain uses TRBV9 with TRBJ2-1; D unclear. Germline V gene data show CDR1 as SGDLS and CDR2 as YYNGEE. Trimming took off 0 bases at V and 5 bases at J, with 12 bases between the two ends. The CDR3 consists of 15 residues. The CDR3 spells CASSVGFRSDNEQFF. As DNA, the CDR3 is TGTGCCAGCAGCGTAGGGTTCAGGAGTGACAATGAGCAGTTCTTC.

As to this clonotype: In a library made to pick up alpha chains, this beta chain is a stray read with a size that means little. The chain's CDR3 is CASTVTPRPTEKLFF. The DNA of the CDR3 is TGTGCCAGCACCGTGACGCCCCGACCCACTGAAAAACTGTTTTTT. The chain joins TRBV11-2 to TRBJ1-4; D not resolved. The germline V gene encodes CDR1 SGHAT and CDR2 FQNNGV. This CDR3 has 15 residues. Trimming took off 7 bases at V and 7 bases at J, with 19 bases between the two ends.